A single sample is the source of the 29 T cell receptor beta chains below, sequenced in a study of blood T cells in healthy people across ages. Through a sample-barcoded 5' primer and a J-beta primer mix, a second PCR was run for roughly 7 to 12 cycles. TCRdb fed the 5' RACE reads into MiXCR, producing one record per CDR3 protein. This sample has about 2 million distinct CDR3 sequences, with about 50% found just once. Sequenced input: blood. These TCRs come from a woman aged 40 to 49 in good health.

The sample holds a few counts of this clonotype. The chain links TRBV24-1 to TRBJ2-5; 10 bases match TRBD1. The germline gives CDR1 KGHDR, CDR2 SFDVKD. V dropped 7 bases and J dropped 5; count of bases not matched to a gene: 9. This CDR3 spans 15 amino acids. The CDR3 bases are TGTGCCACCAGCCTTCGGACAGGGGGAGATGAGACCCAGTACTTC. Amino acid sequence: CATSLRTGGDETQYF.

This clonotype was detected many times. The chain joins TRBV6-6 to TRBJ2-7; 7 positions agree with TRBD1. Trimming at V came to 5 bases and at J to 3 bases, leaving 4 bases not matched to a gene. From germline, CDR1 is MNHNY and CDR2 SVGAGI (reference sequence). CDR3 length: 13 amino acids. CDR3 residues: CASSTTGFYEQYF. The CDR3 DNA sequence: TGTGCCAGCAGTACGACAGGGTTCTACGAGCAGTACTTC.

This clonotype was recorded a few times. V is TRBV3-1 and J is TRBJ2-3; the match to TRBD1 covers 7 bases. The V gene end was trimmed by 11 bases and the J gene end by 3 bases; junction bases not matched to a gene: 23. CDR1 is LGHDT, CDR2 YNNKEL, per germline (reference sequence). The CDR3 sequence is 18 residues long. The CDR3 here is CALHVRKQGSVITDTQYF. The CDR3 DNA sequence: TGTGCCTTACATGTGAGGAAACAGGGGTCAGTTATTACAGATACGCAGTATTTT.

This chain uses TRBV11-1 with TRBJ1-1, with TRBD1 matching over 7 bases. The germline V gene encodes CDR1 SGHAT and CDR2 FQDESV (reference sequence). This CDR3 spans 15 amino acids. The V segment lost 5 bases and the J segment 1 base; nucleotides outside the gene matches: 7. CDR3 loop: CASSLHTGANTEAFF. The CDR3 nucleotides read TGTGCCAGCAGCCTTCATACAGGGGCGAACACTGAAGCTTTCTTT.

In its sample, this clonotype was seen a few times. The CDR3 here is CASTFLAGGDYEQYF. CDR3 DNA sequence: TGTGCCAGCACTTTCCTAGCGGGGGGGGACTACGAGCAGTACTTC. The chain employs TRBV7-2 and TRBJ2-7, with TRBD2 matching over 12 bases. Germline CDR1 and CDR2: SGHTA and FQGNSA. The CDR3 extends over 15 amino acids. J lost 3 bases, V lost 7 bases, and 7 bases had no gene match.

The table lists this clonotype with a few counts. The chain employs TRBV4-1 and TRBJ2-1, with TRBD2 matching 14 bases. Germline lookup yields CDR1 MGHRA and CDR2 YSYEKL. V shed 4 bases and J 5 bases; nucleotides not matched to a gene: 10. The CDR3 sequence is 18 residues long. The CDR3 DNA follows: TGCGCCAGCAGCCGAAGGGGGCGACTAGCGGGGGGGGACAATGAGCAGTTCTTC. Residues: CASSRRGRLAGGDNEQFF.

This clonotype was seen more than once but under ten times. The chain carries TRBV7-6 and TRBJ2-5; maybe TRBD1 (5 bases). The J call may not be correct, given that the DNA end is closer to TRBJ2-7. The CDR3 is made up of 14 amino acids. Germline values: CDR1 SGHVS, CDR2 FNYEAQ. DNA of the CDR3: TGTGCCAGCAGCTTACTTCCAGGGTCGGACGAGCAGTACTTC. It is translated as CASSLLPGSDEQYF.

The genes are TRBV12-3 or TRBV12-4 and TRBJ2-1; D possibly corresponds to TRBD1 (6 bases). The CDR3 loop spans 16 amino acids. V shed 3 bases and J shed 4 bases, with 16 bases lying between them. This chain's CDR3 is CASSFLVGAVYNEQFF. The CDR3 DNA reads as TGTGCCAGCAGTTTTTTAGTGGGGGCCGTGTACAATGAGCAGTTCTTC.

The V call is TRBV7-2, the J call TRBJ1-1; perhaps TRBD1 as D (5 bases). Trimming took 4 bases from V and 2 from J, leaving 14 bases between them. Germline assignment: CDR1 SGHTA and CDR2 FQGNSA. This CDR3 spans 15 amino acids. Here the CDR3 DNA reads TGTGCCAGCAGCTCCCGGATCGACAGAAACACTGAAGCTTTCTTT. Translation gives CASSSRIDRNTEAFF.

This chain uses TRBV10-3 with TRBJ2-1; perhaps TRBD1 as D (6 bases). The DNA end favors TRBJ2-7, so the J call may be wrong. Germline assignment: CDR1 ENHRY and CDR2 SYGVKD. The CDR3 has 14 amino acids. The CDR3 DNA reads TGTGCCATCAGTGCGGACAGAGGAAACAATGAGCAGTACTTC. The encoded protein is CAISADRGNNEQYF.

The V gene is TRBV11-3, the J gene TRBJ2-7, with 9 nucleotides matching TRBD2. The germline CDR1 and CDR2 sequences are SGHNT and YENEEA. Germline trimming cut 5 bases from V and 7 bases from J; bases unmatched to any gene: 12. CDR3 length equals 15 residues. The CDR3 DNA is TGTGCCAGCAGCCCCAGCGGGGGGTTCTACAATGAGCAGTACTTC. Translated: CASSPSGGFYNEQYF.

This clonotype occurred a few times. V gene TRBV2 combines with J gene TRBJ2-1; D possibly corresponds to TRBD1 (5 bases). The germline V and J ends were trimmed by 7 bases and 5 bases, with 15 bases remaining between them. The length of the CDR3 is 14 residues. Germline CDR1 SNHLY, CDR2 FYNNEI. The DNA of the CDR3 is TGTGCCAGCACCCTTGAAAGACAGAACAATGAGCAGTTCTTC. Its protein product is CASTLERQNNEQFF.

This clonotype was found a few times. This sequence joins TRBV15 and TRBJ2-3; 7 bases line up with TRBD1. The V segment lost 3 bases and the J segment 1 base; nucleotides outside the gene matches: 4. Germline CDR1 and CDR2: LNHNV and YYDKDF (reference sequence). CDR3 length: 15 residues. CDR3 sequence (DNA): TGTGCCACCAGCAGGGACAGGCCCCGCACAGATACGCAGTATTTT. Encoded protein: CATSRDRPRTDTQYF.

This CDR3 is CASSDLAGGLRDEQFF. DNA of the CDR3: TGTGCCAGCAGCGATCTAGCGGGGGGGCTAAGGGATGAGCAGTTCTTC. The chain couples TRBV28 to TRBJ2-1; TRBD2 agrees at 12 bases. This CDR3 has 16 residues. J lost 8 bases, V lost 6 bases, and 11 bases had no gene match. Germline CDR1 and CDR2: MDHEN and SYDVKM. Full variable domain (outside the CDR3, taken from reference TRBV28 and TRBJ2-1): DVKVTQSSRYLVKRTGEKVFLECVQDMDHENMFWYRQDPGLGLRLIYFSYDVKMKEKGDIPEGYSVSREKKERFSLILESASTNQTSMYLCASSDLAGGLRDEQFFGPGTRLTVL.

Of note for this clonotype: An end of the junction does not agree with germline; a read error may underlie this. The chain employs TRBV5-5 and TRBJ2-1; D perhaps matches TRBD2 (6 bases). This CDR3 spans 16 amino acids. Germline assignment: CDR1 SGHKS and CDR2 YYEKEE (reference sequence). CDR3 loop: CASSFLGTSSYNKQFF. CDR3 sequence (DNA): TGTGCCAGCAGCTTCCTGGGCACTAGCTCCTACAATAAGCAGTTCTTC.

J is TRBJ2-3 and V is TRBV25-1; perhaps TRBD2 as D (6 bases). CDR1 and CDR2 (germline): MGHDK, SYGVNS. Trimming pared 1 base from V and 1 base from J, leaving 12 bases between. The CDR3 totals 16 residues. DNA for the CDR3: TGTGCCAGCAGTGAATCTGGCGGGACTCGCACAGATACGCAGTATTTT. This sequence encodes CASSESGGTRTDTQYF.

As for this clonotype: An end of the junction does not agree with germline; a read error may underlie this. The DNA of the CDR3 is TGTGCCGGCAGCTTAGCCCTCTTCACAGATACGCAGTATTTT. This sequence encodes CAGSLALFTDTQYF. The V gene is TRBV7-2, the J gene TRBJ2-3; D ambiguous. Germline CDR1 and CDR2: SGHTA and FQGNSA. The CDR3 covers 14 residues.

A note on this clonotype: The junction differs from germline at one of its ends, possibly a read error. The genes are TRBV27 and TRBJ1-6; D may be TRBD1 (5 bases). The germline V gene encodes CDR1 MNHEY and CDR2 SMNVEV (reference sequence). The CDR3 sequence is 15 residues long. CDR3 protein: CASSLSGVDHSPLHF. The CDR3 DNA reads TGTGCCAGCAGTCTATCGGGGGTGGATCATTCACCCCTCCACTTT.

The chain uses TRBV7-9 and TRBJ2-3; D may be TRBD1 (5 bases). CDR3 length: 15 amino acids. Per the germline V gene, CDR1 is SEHNR and CDR2 is FQNEAQ (reference sequence). Trimming pared 2 bases from V and 3 bases from J, leaving 12 bases between. CDR3 sequence: CASSLNTGVTDTQYF. CDR3 bases: TGTGCCAGCAGCTTAAATACAGGAGTTACAGATACGCAGTATTTT.

This clonotype was recorded a few times. The chain recombines TRBV20-1 with TRBJ2-5; 8 bases are shared with TRBD2. The V segment lost 2 bases and the J segment 5 bases; nucleotides outside the gene matches: 13. The germline V gene has CDR1 DFQATT and CDR2 SNEGSKA (reference sequence). This CDR3 spans 16 amino acids. CDR3 bases: TGCAGTGCTAGACCCAGCGGGGGCGTATTTATCGAGACCCAGTACTTC. This sequence encodes CSARPSGGVFIETQYF.

J is TRBJ2-3 and V is TRBV6-1, with D tentatively TRBD1 (6 bases). There are 14 residues in the CDR3. The V end was cut by 4 bases, the J end by 4 bases, with 12 bases between. CDR1 is MNHNS and CDR2 is SASEGT in the germline V gene. The CDR3 reads CASSVGGFPDTQYF. CDR3 DNA sequence: TGTGCCAGCAGTGTAGGGGGTTTTCCAGATACGCAGTATTTT.

CDR3 DNA: TGTGCCAGCAGCGGGGACTCCTTTGTGAATGAGCAGTTCTTC. Its protein is CASSGDSFVNEQFF. The chain joins TRBV7-8 to TRBJ2-1, with a possible D match to TRBD2 (6 bases). Between the trimmed V and J ends, which lost 5 bases and 7 bases, there was a span of 15 bases. This CDR3 is built from 14 residues. Germline-derived CDR1 and CDR2 are SGHVS and FQNEAQ.

The chain carries TRBV6-2 or TRBV6-3 and TRBJ2-3, with D unclear. Germline CDR1 is MNHEY and CDR2 is SVGEGT. Between the trimmed V and J ends, which lost 3 bases and 1 base, there was a span of 17 bases. The CDR3 is 17 residues long. DNA of the CDR3: TGTGCCAGCAGTTATCCGAGACTTCGTGGAGGCACAGATACGCAGTATTTT. Amino acids: CASSYPRLRGGTDTQYF.

The chain recombines TRBV13 with TRBJ2-3, with TRBD2 as a possible D gene (6 bases). Germline V gives CDR1 PRHDT, CDR2 FYEKMQ (reference sequence). V lost 1 base, J lost 4 bases, and 15 bases lay in between. The CDR3 consists of 16 residues. CDR3 DNA sequence: TGTGCCAGCAGCTTAGCCCGACTAGTCTCCCCAGATACGCAGTATTTT. This sequence encodes CASSLARLVSPDTQYF.

This clonotype occurred a few times. This chain connects TRBV7-8 to TRBJ2-1; D not certain. CDR3 length: 18 residues. Deletions cut 1 base from V and 4 bases from J, with 20 bases between. Germline V gives CDR1 SGHVS, CDR2 FQNEAQ. CDR3 residues: CASSLVGIQISPYNEQFF. The CDR3 DNA reads as TGTGCCAGCAGCTTAGTAGGTATCCAGATCAGTCCGTACAATGAGCAGTTCTTC.

The chain has TRBV25-1 and TRBJ2-7; D unresolved. This CDR3 has 13 amino acids. V gave up 1 base and J gave up 3 bases, with 7 bases separating them. Germline V CDR1 and CDR2: MGHDK, SYGVNS. Here the CDR3 reads CASSEFPIYEQYF. The CDR3 nucleotides read TGTGCCAGCAGTGAATTCCCAATCTACGAGCAGTACTTC.

In its sample, this clonotype was seen a few times. The rearrangement uses TRBV7-9 and TRBJ1-2; maybe TRBD1 (5 bases). The germline CDR1 and CDR2 sequences are SEHNR and FQNEAQ (reference sequence). CDR3 length: 13 amino acids. Trimming shortened V by 4 bases and J by 7 bases, and 13 bases separated the two germline ends. The CDR3 protein is CASSSRDGGGYTF. The CDR3 coding sequence is TGTGCCAGCAGCTCCCGGGACGGCGGTGGCTACACCTTC.

V is TRBV29-1 and J is TRBJ2-7; 8 bases match TRBD1. The CDR3 is made up of 14 amino acids. Germline lookup yields CDR1 SQVTM and CDR2 ANQGSEA. V lost 3 bases and J lost 3; bases outside the gene matches: 7. In nucleotides, the CDR3 is TGCAGCGTTGACCGACCGGGACAGGACTACGAGCAGTACTTC. Translated: CSVDRPGQDYEQYF.

The chain carries TRBV20-1 and TRBJ1-5; TRBD1 aligns across 7 bases. This CDR3 region has 15 residues. The germline V gene encodes CDR1 DFQATT and CDR2 SNEGSKA (reference sequence). V was pared by 4 bases and J by 4 bases, with 10 bases of the junction left unmatched. The DNA for the CDR3 is TGCAGTGCTATGAACAGGGGAAGGGCTAATCAGCCCCAGCATTTT. Translating it yields CSAMNRGRANQPQHF.